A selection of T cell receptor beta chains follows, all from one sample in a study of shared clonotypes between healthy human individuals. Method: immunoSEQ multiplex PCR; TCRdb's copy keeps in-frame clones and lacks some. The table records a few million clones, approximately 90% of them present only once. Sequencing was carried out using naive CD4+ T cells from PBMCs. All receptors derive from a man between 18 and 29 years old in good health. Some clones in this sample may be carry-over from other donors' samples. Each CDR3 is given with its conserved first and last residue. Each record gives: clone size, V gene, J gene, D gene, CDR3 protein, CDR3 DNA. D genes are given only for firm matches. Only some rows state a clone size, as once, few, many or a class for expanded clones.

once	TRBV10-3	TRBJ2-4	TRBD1	CAIRSDRDIAKNIQYF	TGTGCCATCAGATCCGACAGGGATATAGCCAAAAACATTCAGTACTTC
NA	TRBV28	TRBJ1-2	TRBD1	CASSFLRGGGLPFNYGYTF	TGTGCCAGCAGTTTTTTACGAGGAGGGGGCTTACCCTTTAACTATGGCTACACCTTC
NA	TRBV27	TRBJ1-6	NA	CASSFGRNAATSSYNSPLHF	TGTGCCAGCAGTTTCGGCCGGAACGCAGCGACGAGCTCCTATAATTCACCCCTCCACTTT
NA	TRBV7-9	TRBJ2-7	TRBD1	CASSSIRADRVGEQYF	TGTGCCAGCAGCTCTATACGTGCCGACAGGGTTGGCGAGCAGTACTTC
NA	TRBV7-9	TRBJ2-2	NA	CASSLLEAPGELFF	TGTGCCAGCAGCCTTTTGGAGGCCCCCGGGGAGCTGTTTTTT
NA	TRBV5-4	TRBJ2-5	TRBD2	CASSPRGDPGDGTQYF	TGTGCCAGCAGCCCCCGGGGGGACCCCGGAGATGGGACCCAGTACTTC
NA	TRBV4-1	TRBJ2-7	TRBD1	CASSQRITGASTYEQYF	TGCGCCAGCAGCCAAAGAATAACAGGGGCGTCGACATACGAGCAGTACTTC
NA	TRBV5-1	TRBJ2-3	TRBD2	CASSMRLAGGIDTQYF	TGCGCCAGCAGCATGAGACTAGCGGGAGGGATAGATACGCAGTATTTT
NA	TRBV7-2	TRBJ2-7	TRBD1	CASSLVGTGGYEQYF	TGTGCCAGCAGCTTAGTAGGGACAGGGGGTTACGAGCAGTACTTC
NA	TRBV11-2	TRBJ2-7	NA	CASRRGTGAYEQYF	TGTGCCAGCAGACGAGGTACTGGAGCCTACGAGCAGTACTTC
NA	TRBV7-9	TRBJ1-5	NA	CASSLGGHNQPQHF	TGTGCCAGCAGCTTAGGGGGGCACAATCAGCCCCAGCATTTT
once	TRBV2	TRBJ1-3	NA	CASSAQGGNTIYF	TGTGCCAGCAGTGCGCAGGGAGGAAACACCATATATTTT
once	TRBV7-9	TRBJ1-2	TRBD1	CASSPRQGRYGYTF	TGTGCCAGCAGCCCGCGACAGGGTCGCTATGGCTACACCTTC
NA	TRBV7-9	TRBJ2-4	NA	CASSWDLGRTQNIQYF	TGTGCCAGCAGCTGGGACCTGGGACGTACCCAAAACATTCAGTACTTC
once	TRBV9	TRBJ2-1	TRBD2	CASSVVPGLAGVPHEQFF	TGTGCCAGCAGCGTAGTGCCTGGACTAGCGGGAGTGCCCCATGAGCAGTTCTTC
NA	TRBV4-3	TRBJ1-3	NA	CASSQLTGNTIYF	TGCGCCAGCAGCCAATTGACTGGAAACACCATATATTTT
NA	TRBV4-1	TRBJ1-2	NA	CASSQVLGSGGIFYGYTF	TGCGCCAGCAGCCAAGTTCTCGGGTCAGGCGGAATTTTCTATGGCTACACCTTC
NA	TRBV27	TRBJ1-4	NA	CASSSPPTNEKLFF	TGTGCCAGCAGTTCCCCACCCACTAATGAAAAACTGTTTTTT
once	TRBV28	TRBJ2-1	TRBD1	CASSFSRTGLVNEQFF	TGTGCCAGCAGTTTCTCTCGGACAGGGTTGGTCAATGAGCAGTTCTTC
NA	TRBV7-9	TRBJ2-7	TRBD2	CASSKPAGGGEQYF	TGTGCCAGCAGCAAGCCAGCGGGAGGCGGAGAGCAGTACTTC
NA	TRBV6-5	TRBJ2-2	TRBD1	CASSYSGQGNTGELFF	TGTGCCAGCAGTTACTCGGGACAGGGTAACACCGGGGAGCTGTTTTTT
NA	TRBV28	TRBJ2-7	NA	CASSPSLGYEQYF	TGTGCCAGCAGTCCGTCCCTTGGTTACGAGCAGTACTTC
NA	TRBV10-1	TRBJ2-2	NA	CASSAGRRGPYTGELFF	TGCGCCAGCAGTGCCGGGCGGCGGGGGCCTTACACCGGGGAGCTGTTTTTT
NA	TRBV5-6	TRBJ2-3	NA	CASSLGPSTDTQYF	TGTGCCAGCAGCTTGGGACCGAGCACAGATACGCAGTATTTT
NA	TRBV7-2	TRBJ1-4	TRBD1	CASSPRGGNEKLFF	TGTGCCAGCAGCCCAAGAGGGGGCAATGAAAAACTGTTTTTT
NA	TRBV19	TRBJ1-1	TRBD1	CASSLQGAMGTEAFF	TGTGCCAGTAGTTTACAGGGGGCTATGGGGACTGAAGCTTTCTTT
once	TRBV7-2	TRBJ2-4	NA	CASSLSSPARIQYF	TGTGCCAGCAGCTTATCGAGCCCCGCCCGCATTCAGTACTTC
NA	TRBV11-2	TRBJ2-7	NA	CASSLARGYPYEQYF	TGTGCCAGCAGCTTAGCGAGGGGCTACCCTTACGAGCAGTACTTC
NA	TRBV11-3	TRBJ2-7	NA	CASSPGTSGEEQYF	TGTGCCAGCAGCCCTGGGACCTCCGGGGAAGAGCAGTACTTC
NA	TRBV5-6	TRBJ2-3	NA	CASSGLRSRTDTQYF	TGTGCCAGCAGCGGACTTCGCAGCCGCACAGATACGCAGTATTTT
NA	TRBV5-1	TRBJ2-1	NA	CASSRQGRLTYNEQFF	TGCGCCAGCAGCCGCCAAGGAAGGTTAACCTACAATGAGCAGTTCTTC
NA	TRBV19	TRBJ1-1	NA	CASIWGRTEAFF	TGTGCCAGTATATGGGGGCGGACTGAAGCTTTCTTT
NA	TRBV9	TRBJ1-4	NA	CASSVAPGTNEKLFF	TGTGCCAGCAGCGTAGCTCCGGGAACTAATGAAAAACTGTTTTTT
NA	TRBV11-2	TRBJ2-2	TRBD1	CASSPVATGGRTGELFF	TGTGCCAGCAGCCCCGTCGCGACAGGGGGCCGTACCGGGGAGCTGTTTTTT
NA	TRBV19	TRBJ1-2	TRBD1	CASSTYTGTGIFRYTF	TGTGCCAGTAGTACTTATACCGGGACAGGAATTTTTCGCTACACCTTC
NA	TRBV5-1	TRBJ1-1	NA	CASSLGSSMNTEAFF	TGCGCCAGCAGCTTGGGCTCCTCGATGAACACTGAAGCTTTCTTT
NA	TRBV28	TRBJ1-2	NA	CASSLFPHGYTF	TGTGCCAGCAGTTTATTCCCCCATGGCTACACCTTC
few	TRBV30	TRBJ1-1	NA	CAWSGGTANTEAFF	TGTGCCTGGAGTGGAGGGACTGCGAACACTGAAGCTTTCTTT
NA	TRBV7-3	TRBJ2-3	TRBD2	CASSSSAGRDTQYF	TGTGCCAGCAGCTCCTCAGCGGGAAGAGATACGCAGTATTTT
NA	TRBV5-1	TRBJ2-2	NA	CASSLVHTGELFF	TGCGCCAGCAGCTTAGTCCACACCGGGGAGCTGTTTTTT
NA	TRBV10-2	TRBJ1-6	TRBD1	CASGSGQGGSPLHF	TGCGCCAGCGGATCGGGACAGGGTGGGTCACCCCTCCACTTT
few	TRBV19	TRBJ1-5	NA	CASSMGRVMDQPQHF	TGTGCCAGTAGTATGGGTAGGGTAATGGATCAGCCCCAGCATTTT
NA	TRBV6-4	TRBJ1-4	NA	CARDRPTTNEKLFF	TGTGCCAGAGACAGGCCTACAACTAATGAAAAACTGTTTTTT
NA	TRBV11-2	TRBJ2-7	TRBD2	CASSGAGYEQYF	TGTGCCAGCAGCGGAGCGGGATACGAGCAGTACTTC
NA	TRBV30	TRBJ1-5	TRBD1	CAWNPGQGRSNQPQHF	TGTGCCTGGAACCCCGGACAGGGGCGTTCTAATCAGCCCCAGCATTTT
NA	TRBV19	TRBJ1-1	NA	CASSMGGTNTEAFF	TGTGCCAGTAGTATGGGGGGAACCAACACTGAAGCTTTCTTT
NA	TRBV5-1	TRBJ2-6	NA	CASSGGTGANVLTF	TGCGCCAGCAGCGGAGGTACTGGGGCCAACGTCCTGACTTTC
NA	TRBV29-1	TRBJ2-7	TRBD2	CSALAGSSYEQYF	TGCAGCGCCCTAGCGGGGAGCTCCTACGAGCAGTACTTC
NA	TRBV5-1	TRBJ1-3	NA	CASSSQPGNTIYF	TGCGCCAGCAGCTCCCAACCTGGAAACACCATATATTTT
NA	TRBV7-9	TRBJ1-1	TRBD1	CASSLRDRGNTEAFF	TGTGCCAGCAGCTTAAGGGACAGGGGGAACACTGAAGCTTTCTTT
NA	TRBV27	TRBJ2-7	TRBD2	CASSPRLAAYYEQYF	TGTGCCAGCAGTCCCCGACTAGCGGCCTACTACGAGCAGTACTTC
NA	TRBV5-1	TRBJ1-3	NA	CASSLFGSGNTIYF	TGCGCCAGCAGCTTGTTCGGGTCTGGAAACACCATATATTTT
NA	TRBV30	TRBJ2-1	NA	CAWSRLNEQFF	TGTGCCTGGAGCAGGCTTAATGAGCAGTTCTTC
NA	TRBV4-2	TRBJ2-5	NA	CASSPWGQETQYF	TGTGCCAGCAGCCCTTGGGGACAAGAGACCCAGTACTTC
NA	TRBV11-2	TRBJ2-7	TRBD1	CASSSIQGASSYEQYF	TGTGCCAGCAGCTCGATACAGGGGGCGAGCTCCTACGAGCAGTACTTC
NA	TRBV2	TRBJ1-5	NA	CASSEETVGQPQHF	TGTGCCAGCAGTGAAGAGACGGTGGGGCAGCCCCAGCATTTT
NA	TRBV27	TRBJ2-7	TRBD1	CASNPRDSPYEQYF	TGTGCCAGCAACCCCCGGGACAGCCCCTACGAGCAGTACTTC